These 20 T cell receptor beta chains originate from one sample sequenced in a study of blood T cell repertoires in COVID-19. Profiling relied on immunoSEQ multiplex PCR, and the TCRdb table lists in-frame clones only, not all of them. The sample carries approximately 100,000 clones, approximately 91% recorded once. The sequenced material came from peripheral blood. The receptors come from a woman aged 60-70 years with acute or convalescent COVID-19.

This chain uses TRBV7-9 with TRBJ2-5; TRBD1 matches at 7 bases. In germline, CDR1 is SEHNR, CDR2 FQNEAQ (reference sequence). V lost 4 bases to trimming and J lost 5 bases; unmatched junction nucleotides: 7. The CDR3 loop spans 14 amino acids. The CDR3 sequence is CASSSPGQLETQYF. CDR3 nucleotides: TGTGCCAGCAGCTCCCCGGGACAGCTGGAGACCCAGTACTTC.

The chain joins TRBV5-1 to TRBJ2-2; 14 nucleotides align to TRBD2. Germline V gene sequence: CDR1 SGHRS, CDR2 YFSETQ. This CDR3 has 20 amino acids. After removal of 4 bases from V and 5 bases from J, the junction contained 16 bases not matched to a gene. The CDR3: CASSSPPGLAGAPRTGELFF. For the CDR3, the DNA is TGCGCCAGCAGCAGTCCCCCGGGACTAGCGGGAGCCCCGAGGACCGGGGAGCTGTTTTTT.

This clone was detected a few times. This CDR3 reads CASSPGGDTEAFF. CDR3 coding DNA: TGTGCCAGCTCACCAGGGGGGGACACTGAAGCTTTCTTT. V usage is TRBV18 and J usage is TRBJ1-1; possible D gene TRBD1, 5 bases. The germline V gene has CDR1 KGHSH and CDR2 LQKENI. Trimming took off 2 bases at V and 3 bases at J, with 7 bases between the two ends. The CDR3 is 13 residues long.

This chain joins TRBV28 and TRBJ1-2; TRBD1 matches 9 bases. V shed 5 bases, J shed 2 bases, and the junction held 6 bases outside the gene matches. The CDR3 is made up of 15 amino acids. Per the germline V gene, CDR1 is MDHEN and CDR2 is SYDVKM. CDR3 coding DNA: TGTGCCAGCAGTCAACGGGACAGGGCGAACTATGGCTACACCTTC. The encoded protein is CASSQRDRANYGYTF.

DNA of the CDR3: TGTGCCAGCAGCCGGCAGGGCCCCCCCACAGATACGCAGTATTTT. It encodes CASSRQGPPTDTQYF. The V call is TRBV9, the J call TRBJ2-3; D possibly corresponds to TRBD1 (5 bases). The V end was cut by 4 bases, the J end by 2 bases, with 14 bases between. The CDR3 spans 15 residues. Germline CDR1 reads SGDLS; CDR2 reads YYNGEE.

CDR3 sequence reads: CASRADHTEAFF. The CDR3 region has the DNA TGTGCCTCCAGGGCGGATCACACTGAAGCTTTCTTT. This rearrangement joins TRBV11-3 to TRBJ1-1; TRBD1 is a possible D gene (5 bases). The germline V gene encodes CDR1 SGHNT and CDR2 YENEEA. Trimming removed 11 bases at V and 3 bases at J, with 13 bases between. The length of the CDR3 is 12 residues.

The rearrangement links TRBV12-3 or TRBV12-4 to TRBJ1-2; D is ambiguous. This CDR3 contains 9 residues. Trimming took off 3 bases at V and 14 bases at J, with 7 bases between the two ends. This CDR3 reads CASSFPFTF. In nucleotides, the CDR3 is TGTGCCAGCAGTTTTCCGTTTACCTTC.

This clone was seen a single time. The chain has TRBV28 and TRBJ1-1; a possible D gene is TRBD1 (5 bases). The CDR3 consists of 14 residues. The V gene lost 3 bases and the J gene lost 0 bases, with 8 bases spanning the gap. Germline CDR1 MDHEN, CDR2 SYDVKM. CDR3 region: CASSLGGMNTEAFF. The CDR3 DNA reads TGTGCCAGCAGTTTGGGGGGTATGAACACTGAAGCTTTCTTT. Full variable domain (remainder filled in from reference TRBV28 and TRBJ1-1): DVKVTQSSRYLVKRTGEKVFLECVQDMDHENMFWYRQDPGLGLRLIYFSYDVKMKEKGDIPEGYSVSREKKERFSLILESASTNQTSMYLCASSLGGMNTEAFFGQGTRLTVV.

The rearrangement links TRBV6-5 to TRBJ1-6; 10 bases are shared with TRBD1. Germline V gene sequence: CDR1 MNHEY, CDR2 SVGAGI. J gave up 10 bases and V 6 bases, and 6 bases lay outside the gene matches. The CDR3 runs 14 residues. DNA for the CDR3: TGTGCCAGCAGGGGGGGGACAGGGGTATCACCCCTCCACTTT. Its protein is CASRGGTGVSPLHF.

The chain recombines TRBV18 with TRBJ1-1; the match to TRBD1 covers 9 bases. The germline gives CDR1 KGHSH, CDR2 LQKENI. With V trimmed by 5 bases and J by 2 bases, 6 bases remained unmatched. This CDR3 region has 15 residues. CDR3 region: CASSKGQGGNTEAFF. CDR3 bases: TGTGCCAGCTCAAAGGGACAGGGAGGAAACACTGAAGCTTTCTTT.

CDR3 protein: CASSPAGTAPYEQYF. The CDR3 DNA sequence: TGTGCCAGCTCACCAGCCGGGACAGCACCCTACGAGCAGTACTTC. The chain recombines TRBV18 with TRBJ2-7; 7 nucleotides match TRBD1. CDR3 length: 15 residues. Per germline, CDR1 KGHSH and CDR2 LQKENI. Trimming cost V 2 bases and J 2 bases; bases outside gene matches: 6.

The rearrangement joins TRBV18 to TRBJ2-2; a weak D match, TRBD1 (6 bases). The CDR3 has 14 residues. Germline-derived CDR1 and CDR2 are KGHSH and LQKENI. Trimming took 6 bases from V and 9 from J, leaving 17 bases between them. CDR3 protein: CASSPGQSDRELFF. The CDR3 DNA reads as TGTGCCAGCTCGCCCGGACAGTCGGACAGGGAGCTGTTTTTT. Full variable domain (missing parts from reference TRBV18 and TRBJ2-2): NAGVMQNPRHLVRRRGQEARLRCSPMKGHSHVYWYRQLPEEGLKFMVYLQKENIIDESGMPKERFSAEFPKEGPSILRIQQVVRGDSAAYFCASSPGQSDRELFFGEGSRLTVL.

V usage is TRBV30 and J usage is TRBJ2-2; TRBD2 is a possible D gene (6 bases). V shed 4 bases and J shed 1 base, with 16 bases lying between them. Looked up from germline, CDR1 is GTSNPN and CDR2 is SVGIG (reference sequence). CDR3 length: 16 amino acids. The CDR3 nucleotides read TGTGCCTGGAAGGAAAAAGGGACTCTGAACACCGGGGAGCTGTTTTTT. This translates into CAWKEKGTLNTGELFF.

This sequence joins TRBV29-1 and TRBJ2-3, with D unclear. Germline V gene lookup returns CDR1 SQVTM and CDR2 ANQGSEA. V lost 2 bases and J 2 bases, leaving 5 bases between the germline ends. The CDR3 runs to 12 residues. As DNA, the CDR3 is TGCAGCGTTGAACGACTCACAGATACGCAGTATTTT. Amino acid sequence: CSVERLTDTQYF.

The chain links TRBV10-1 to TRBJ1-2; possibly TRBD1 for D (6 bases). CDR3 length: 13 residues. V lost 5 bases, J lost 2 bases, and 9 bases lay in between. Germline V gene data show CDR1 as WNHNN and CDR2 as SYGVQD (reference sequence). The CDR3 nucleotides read TGCGCCAGCAGTCCCGGGACAAACTATGGCTACACCTTC. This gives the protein CASSPGTNYGYTF.

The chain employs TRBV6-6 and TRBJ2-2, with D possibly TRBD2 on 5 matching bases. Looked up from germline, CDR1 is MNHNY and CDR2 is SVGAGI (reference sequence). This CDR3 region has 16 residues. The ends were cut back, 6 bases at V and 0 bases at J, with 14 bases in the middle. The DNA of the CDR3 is TGTGCCAGCAGACGCCTAGCCCCCGCGAACACCGGGGAGCTGTTTTTT. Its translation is CASRRLAPANTGELFF.

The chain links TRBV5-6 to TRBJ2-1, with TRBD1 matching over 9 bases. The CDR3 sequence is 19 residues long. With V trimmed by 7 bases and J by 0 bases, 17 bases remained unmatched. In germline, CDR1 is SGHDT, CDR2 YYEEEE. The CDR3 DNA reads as TGTGCCAGCCCCCTGGACAGGGGAAGGGCGGGGAGCTCCTACAATGAGCAGTTCTTC. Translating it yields CASPLDRGRAGSSYNEQFF.

The chain's CDR3 is CASSLGRDRVYNEQFF. CDR3 in DNA: TGTGCCAGCAGCTTGGGTCGGGACAGGGTCTACAATGAGCAGTTCTTC. V and J are TRBV28 and TRBJ2-1, with 9 bases lining up with TRBD1. This CDR3 has 16 amino acids. The ends lost 6 bases at V and 3 bases at J; junction bases unmatched: 9. Germline loops: CDR1 MDHEN, CDR2 SYDVKM.

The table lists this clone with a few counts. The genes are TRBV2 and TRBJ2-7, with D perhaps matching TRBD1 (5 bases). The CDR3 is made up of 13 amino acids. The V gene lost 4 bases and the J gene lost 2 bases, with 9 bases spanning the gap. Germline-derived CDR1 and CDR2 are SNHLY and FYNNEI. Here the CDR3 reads CASSVSQAYEQYV. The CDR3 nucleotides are TGTGCCAGCAGTGTTTCACAGGCCTACGAGCAGTACGTC.

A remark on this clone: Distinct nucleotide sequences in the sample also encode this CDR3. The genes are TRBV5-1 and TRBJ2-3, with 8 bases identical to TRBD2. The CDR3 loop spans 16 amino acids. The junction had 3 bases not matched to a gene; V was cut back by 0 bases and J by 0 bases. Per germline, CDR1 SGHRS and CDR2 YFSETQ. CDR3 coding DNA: TGCGCCAGCAGCTTGGCAACTAGCGGAAGCACAGATACGCAGTATTTT. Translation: CASSLATSGSTDTQYF.